This T cell receptor beta chain was captured by sequencing in a study of shared clonotypes between healthy human individuals. The CDR3 is 17 amino acids. CDR1 SEHNR and CDR2 FQNEAQ come from the germline V gene (reference sequence). J lost 0 bases, V lost 1 base, and 3 bases had no gene match. Authors' analysis steps: Junction-only sequences produced by ImmunoSEQ had no quality scores, so filtering differed. Method: immunoSEQ multiplex PCR; TCRdb's copy keeps in-frame clones and lacks some. V and J calls and clone size come straight from that table; D and trimming were deduced from the DNA. The sample has 2 million to 2.5 million clones; under 95% are singletons.

The receptor was derived from a man aged 18-30 years in good health. Some clones in this sample may be carry-over from other donors' samples. The sequenced sample consisted of naive CD4+ T cells from PBMCs. Subset defined: CD45RA+ positively selected. This chain uses TRBV7-9 with TRBJ2-1; 10 bases match TRBD2. The CDR3 is CASSLVPSGSSYNEQFF. Written as DNA, the CDR3 is TGTGCCAGCAGCTTAGTCCCTAGCGGGAGCTCCTACAATGAGCAGTTCTTC.